The 4 T cell receptor beta chains listed next were all sequenced from one sample in a study of beta chain features in type 1 diabetes. Study-level points and caveats: Among all four CD4+ subsets, Type 1 diabetes patients had TCRB CDR3s that were moderately but significantly shorter.

Antigens of these TCRs are unknown. TCRB transcripts that were expressed got sequenced, as all of the isolated RNA had been reverse transcribed. Sequencing used immunoSEQ multiplex PCR; TCRdb keeps in-frame clones, though not all of them. The profile shows 95,000 to 150,000 clones, about a sixth of them singletons. The specimen was central memory CD4+ T cells from blood. These receptors were collected from a man aged 30 to 45 with type 1 diabetes.

The table lists this clone with a few counts. The J gene is TRBJ2-5, the V gene TRBV20-1; tentative D call: TRBD1 (6 bases). The germline gives CDR1 DFQATT, CDR2 SNEGSKA (reference sequence). Trimming stripped 5 bases from V and 3 bases from J, with 7 bases between. The CDR3 extends over 11 amino acids. The CDR3 DNA follows: TGCAGTGCTGCAGGGGAAGAGACCCAGTACTTC. This encodes CSAAGEETQYF.

This clone was found a few times. The V call is TRBV15, the J call TRBJ2-5, with D uncertain. Germline V gene data show CDR1 as LNHNV and CDR2 as YYDKDF (reference sequence). The germline V and J ends were trimmed by 4 bases and 2 bases, with 14 bases remaining between them. The CDR3 length is 15 residues. The chain's CDR3 is CATSKSRPRQETQYF. DNA of the CDR3: TGTGCCACCAGCAAGAGTCGACCCAGACAAGAGACCCAGTACTTC. Full variable domain (missing parts from reference TRBV15 and TRBJ2-5): DAMVIQNPRYQVTQFGKPVTLSCSQTLNHNVMYWYQQKSSQAPKLLFHYYDKDFNNEADTPDNFQSRRPNTSFCFLDIRSPGLGDTAMYLCATSKSRPRQETQYFGPGTRLLVL.

This clone was observed a few times. The genes are TRBV11-1 and TRBJ1-6; a possible D gene is TRBD1 (6 bases). The CDR3 consists of 16 residues. V was cut by 5 bases and J by 5 bases, with 16 bases left in between. Germline loops: CDR1 SGHAT, CDR2 FQDESV (reference sequence). The CDR3 DNA sequence: TGTGCCAGCAGCGCCCAGGGCACAGGGAATAATTCACCCCTCCACTTT. It specifies CASSAQGTGNNSPLHF.

V gene TRBV5-1 combines with J gene TRBJ2-5, with 9 bases matching TRBD2. Losses at the gene ends were 4 bases for V and 2 bases for J; bases not matched to a gene: 9. Germline V gene sequence: CDR1 SGHRS, CDR2 YFSETQ. CDR3 size: 16 residues. The CDR3 DNA sequence: TGCGCCAGCAGCCTCAATCTAGCGGGGAGACAAGAGACCCAGTACTTC. Residues: CASSLNLAGRQETQYF.